This TCR beta chain was identified in a study of CXCR3-negative and CXCR3-positive naive CD8 T cells. CDR3 length equals 15 residues. cDNA libraries for TRB were generated by 5' RACE incorporating UMI labels. TCRdb reprocessed the 5' RACE reads, keeping one entry per CDR3 protein, no DNA. In all, the sample yields about 130,000 distinct CDR3 sequences. The sample taken for sequencing was naive CXCR3- CD8+ T cells from blood. Subset reported: CD45RO-CCR7+CD27+CD95- naive CD8+ T cells lacking CXCR3 (TNR3-). The chain links TRBV12-3 or TRBV12-4 to TRBJ2-1; TCRdb gives TRBD1 as the D gene, but with no DNA this cannot be confirmed. This TCR derives from a human donor in good health. Some clones in this sample may be carry-over from other donors' samples. The CDR3 here is CASSSQDRGTDEQFF.